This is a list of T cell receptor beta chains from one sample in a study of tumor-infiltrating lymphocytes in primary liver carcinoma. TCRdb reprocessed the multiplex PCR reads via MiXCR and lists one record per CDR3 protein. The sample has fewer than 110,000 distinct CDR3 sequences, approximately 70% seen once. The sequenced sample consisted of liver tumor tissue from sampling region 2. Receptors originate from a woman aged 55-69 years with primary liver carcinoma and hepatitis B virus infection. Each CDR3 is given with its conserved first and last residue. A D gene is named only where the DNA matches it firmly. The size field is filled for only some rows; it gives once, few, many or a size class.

cdr3_nt: TGCAGCTTTGTGGCCCAGGGGGCAGAAGAGGCCCAGTACTTC
cdr3_aa: CSFVAQGAEEAQYF
d_call: TRBD1
j_call: TRBJ2-5
clone_size: .
v_call: TRBV29-1

cdr3_nt: TGTGCCAGCAGCCCAGCCGGGACAGGGACCGGGGAGCTGTTTTTT
cdr3_aa: CASSPAGTGTGELFF
d_call: TRBD1
j_call: TRBJ2-2
clone_size: many
v_call: TRBV4-2

cdr3_nt: TGTGCCAGCAGCTTAGATAGGGGGACGAACACTGAAGCTTTCTTT
cdr3_aa: CASSLDRGTNTEAFF
d_call: .
j_call: TRBJ1-1
clone_size: .
v_call: TRBV11-2

cdr3_nt: TGTGCCAGCAGTTTTGGACTAGCGGGACGTCCAGATACGCAGTATTTT
cdr3_aa: CASSFGLAGRPDTQYF
d_call: TRBD2
j_call: TRBJ2-3
clone_size: .
v_call: TRBV28

cdr3_nt: TGTGCCATCAGTGAGTCAAGGGGTCCCGGGGAGCTGTTTTTT
cdr3_aa: CAISESRGPGELFF
d_call: .
j_call: TRBJ2-2
clone_size: medium-sized
v_call: TRBV10-3

cdr3_nt: TGTCCCAGCAGGCGGACAGGGGGCGAGAACTATGGCTACACCTTC
cdr3_aa: CPSRRTGGENYGYTF
d_call: TRBD1
j_call: TRBJ1-2
clone_size: .
v_call: TRBV28

cdr3_nt: TGTGTCAGCAGCTTAGCGCGAGTGGGGAACCTAGAGGCCCAGTACTTC
cdr3_aa: CVSSLARVGNLEAQYF
d_call: .
j_call: TRBJ2-5
clone_size: .
v_call: TRBV11-2

cdr3_nt: TGTGCCAGCAGTCCCAAAAGAAGGCTCACAGATACGCAGTATTTT
cdr3_aa: CASSPKRRLTDTQYF
d_call: .
j_call: TRBJ2-3
clone_size: many
v_call: TRBV7-9

cdr3_nt: TGCGCCTGCAGCGGGACAGGACAGGGGCGCCTCAATGAGCAGTTCTTC
cdr3_aa: CACSGTGQGRLNEQFF
d_call: TRBD1
j_call: TRBJ2-1
clone_size: .
v_call: TRBV5-1

cdr3_nt: TGTGCCAGCAGTCCGATGGGGACTAGCGGGAGGGTGGAGACCCAGTACTTC
cdr3_aa: CASSPMGTSGRVETQYF
d_call: TRBD2
j_call: TRBJ2-5
clone_size: .
v_call: TRBV28

cdr3_nt: TGTGCCAGCAGCTTACTTGGGTGGACTGAAGCTTTCTTT
cdr3_aa: CASSLLGWTEAFF
d_call: .
j_call: TRBJ1-1
clone_size: few
v_call: TRBV7-3

cdr3_nt: TGTGCCAGCAGCGATGGACTAGCGGTCTTTGAGCAGTTCTTC
cdr3_aa: CASSDGLAVFEQFF
d_call: TRBD2
j_call: TRBJ2-1
clone_size: .
v_call: TRBV11-1

cdr3_nt: TGCAGCGTTGAAAGGGACAGGGGCAAAACCTTC
cdr3_aa: CSVERDRGKTF
d_call: TRBD1
j_call: TRBJ1-2
clone_size: .
v_call: TRBV29-1

cdr3_nt: TGTGCCAGCGGAGGGATAAGGGAAAACATTCAGTTCTTC
cdr3_aa: CASGGIRENIQFF
d_call: .
j_call: TRBJ2-1
clone_size: .
v_call: TRBV6-1

cdr3_nt: TGTGCCAGCAGCCAAGATGATACTAGCACAGATACGCAGTATTTT
cdr3_aa: CASSQDDTSTDTQYF
d_call: .
j_call: TRBJ2-3
clone_size: .
v_call: TRBV4-1

cdr3_nt: TGTGCCAGCTCACCATCCTCCGGGATTGAGCATTTCTTC
cdr3_aa: CASSPSSGIEHFF
d_call: .
j_call: TRBJ2-1
clone_size: .
v_call: TRBV18

cdr3_nt: TGTGCCAGCAGCTTCGCCATAGCGGGGAACACCTACGAGCAGTACTTC
cdr3_aa: CASSFAIAGNTYEQYF
d_call: TRBD2
j_call: TRBJ2-7
clone_size: .
v_call: TRBV6-2/TRBV6-3

cdr3_nt: TGTGCCAGCAGCCCAGACTTGGGGACCCAGTACTTC
cdr3_aa: CASSPDLGTQYF
d_call: .
j_call: TRBJ2-5
clone_size: many
v_call: TRBV14

cdr3_nt: TGCAGCCTTGATAGGACAGGGGGCCACGAGCAGTACTTC
cdr3_aa: CSLDRTGGHEQYF
d_call: TRBD1
j_call: TRBJ2-7
clone_size: .
v_call: TRBV29-1

cdr3_nt: TGTGCCATCAGTACCCGACAGGGAAATGAGCAGTTCTTC
cdr3_aa: CAISTRQGNEQFF
d_call: TRBD1
j_call: TRBJ2-1
clone_size: many
v_call: TRBV10-3

cdr3_nt: TGTGCCAGCACCACCCGGACAGGGCCAGCTTTCTTT
cdr3_aa: CASTTRTGPAFF
d_call: TRBD1
j_call: TRBJ1-1
clone_size: few
v_call: TRBV28

cdr3_nt: TGTGCTAGCAGCCAGGGGGCTAGCAGCACCGGGGAGCTGCTTTTT
cdr3_aa: CASSQGASSTGELLF
d_call: TRBD1
j_call: TRBJ2-2
clone_size: .
v_call: TRBV11-3

cdr3_nt: TGTGCCAGCAGTGAAGGAAACAGGGGAGTCTACGAACAGTGCTTC
cdr3_aa: CASSEGNRGVYEQCF
d_call: TRBD1
j_call: TRBJ2-7
clone_size: once
v_call: TRBV25-1

cdr3_nt: TGTGCCAGCAACCAAGAAGGTGGTGTGGTAGTAACTAAAGCTTTCTTT
cdr3_aa: CASNQEGGVVVTKAFF
d_call: .
j_call: TRBJ1-1
clone_size: .
v_call: TRBV4-2

cdr3_nt: TGTGCCAGCAGCTTAGGCCGGGTGAGTACTGAAGCTTTCTTT
cdr3_aa: CASSLGRVSTEAFF
d_call: .
j_call: TRBJ1-1
clone_size: .
v_call: TRBV13

cdr3_nt: TGTGCCAGCAGTACGCAGATCTTCGAAGCTTTCTTT
cdr3_aa: CASSTQIFEAFF
d_call: .
j_call: TRBJ1-1
clone_size: many
v_call: TRBV28

cdr3_nt: TGTGCCAGCAATAGATTCGCAGATACGCAGTATTTT
cdr3_aa: CASNRFADTQYF
d_call: .
j_call: TRBJ2-3
clone_size: .
v_call: TRBV2

cdr3_nt: TGTGTCAGTAGTGCCGGAGGCTACAATGAGCAGTTCTTC
cdr3_aa: CVSSAGGYNEQFF
d_call: .
j_call: TRBJ2-1
clone_size: .
v_call: TRBV11-3

cdr3_nt: TGTGCCAGCAGCCCCCCTAGCGGGAGGGCCCCCGAGCAGTACTTC
cdr3_aa: CASSPPSGRAPEQYF
d_call: TRBD2
j_call: TRBJ2-7
clone_size: few
v_call: TRBV7-9

cdr3_nt: TGCGCCAGCAGGCCCGGGACTAGCACAGATACGCAGTATTTT
cdr3_aa: CASRPGTSTDTQYF
d_call: .
j_call: TRBJ2-3
clone_size: many
v_call: TRBV10-2

cdr3_nt: TGTGCCAGCAGTCCCGCGTCCGGGATATCGTCCACAGATACGCAGTATTTT
cdr3_aa: CASSPASGISSTDTQYF
d_call: .
j_call: TRBJ2-3
clone_size: few
v_call: TRBV28

cdr3_nt: TGCGCCAGCAGCTCGGACAGCCAAAACTATGGCTACACCTTC
cdr3_aa: CASSSDSQNYGYTF
d_call: .
j_call: TRBJ1-2
clone_size: many
v_call: TRBV5-1

cdr3_nt: TGTGCCAGCAGTGCGCGGCCCGAGGGGGGTCAACACCAGCATTTT
cdr3_aa: CASSARPEGGQHQHF
d_call: .
j_call: TRBJ1-5
clone_size: .
v_call: TRBV6-1

cdr3_nt: TGTGCCAGCAACCCAGGGACAGGGGGTTCCGGGGAGCTGTTATTT
cdr3_aa: CASNPGTGGSGELLF
d_call: TRBD1
j_call: TRBJ2-2
clone_size: .
v_call: TRBV11-3

cdr3_nt: TGTGTCAGCAGCGCTAAAAGGGTAGGGGACATTCAGTACTTC
cdr3_aa: CVSSAKRVGDIQYF
d_call: .
j_call: TRBJ2-4
clone_size: .
v_call: TRBV7-9

cdr3_nt: TGTGCCAGCAGCCCCGGTGGGGGGGCGAGGCCCTATAATGAGCAGTTCTTC
cdr3_aa: CASSPGGGARPYNEQFF
d_call: .
j_call: TRBJ2-1
clone_size: .
v_call: TRBV7-3

cdr3_nt: TGTGCCGGCAGTTTATGTATCATGAACACTGAAGCTTTCTTT
cdr3_aa: CAGSLCIMNTEAFF
d_call: .
j_call: TRBJ1-1
clone_size: once
v_call: TRBV12-3/TRBV12-4

cdr3_nt: TGTGCCAACAGCTTAGTTGGGACTAGCGGTAGTAATGAGCAGTTCTTC
cdr3_aa: CANSLVGTSGSNEQFF
d_call: TRBD2
j_call: TRBJ2-1
clone_size: once
v_call: TRBV7-8

cdr3_nt: TGCAGCGTTGACGCAAGAGCCGGGCTGAGCTCCTACAATGAGCAATTCTTC
cdr3_aa: CSVDARAGLSSYNEQFF
d_call: .
j_call: TRBJ2-1
clone_size: .
v_call: TRBV29-1

cdr3_nt: TGTGCCATCAGTGAGTCGGAACCGGGACAGGGCTTCGGAGAGACCCAGTACTTC
cdr3_aa: CAISESEPGQGFGETQYF
d_call: TRBD1
j_call: TRBJ2-5
clone_size: many
v_call: TRBV10-3

cdr3_nt: TGTGCCAGCAGTTCCAATCGGGAGCATTTCTTC
cdr3_aa: CASSSNREHFF
d_call: .
j_call: TRBJ2-1
clone_size: .
v_call: TRBV6-5

cdr3_nt: TGCAGCGCCGGGGGGGGTGACACTGAAGCTTTCTTT
cdr3_aa: CSAGGGDTEAFF
d_call: .
j_call: TRBJ1-1
clone_size: many
v_call: TRBV29-1